The source of this TCR beta chain is a study of blood T cell repertoires in COVID-19. Study summary: Specimens from acute and convalescent COVID-19 originated in the United States, Italy and Spain. T cells, B-cell-depleted T cells, or PBMCs provided the cDNA or gDNA that served as material.

Germline-derived CDR1 and CDR2 are SGHNT and YENEEA. The CDR3 consists of 18 residues. The V gene end was trimmed by 1 base and the J gene end by 4 bases; junction bases not matched to a gene: 10. As processed by the authors: How many nucleated cells were present was estimated from reference gene primer amplification. Profiling relied on immunoSEQ multiplex PCR, and the TCRdb table lists in-frame clones only, not all of them. That table furnishes V, J and clone size, whereas the DNA furnished D and trimming. The table records roughly 170,000 clones, roughly 81% of them present only once. In Seattle, patients joined the study during active infection and were tracked longitudinally.

The V call is TRBV11-3, the J call TRBJ2-6, with TRBD1 matching 7 bases. What was sequenced was peripheral blood. The clonotype originates from a woman aged 45-60 years with COVID-19, enrolled during active disease. The CDR3 loop reads CASSLVSDRVKGANVLTF. The CDR3 region has the DNA TGTGCCAGCAGCTTAGTTTCCGACAGGGTAAAAGGGGCCAACGTCCTGACTTTC.